What follows is one T cell receptor beta chain and its context. These data are taken from a study of cytomegalovirus exposure and HLA in healthy donors. This CDR3 is built from 12 residues. PCR primers comprised 60 Vbeta and 13 Jbeta primers. TCRdb's copy holds only in-frame clones and misses some; the assay was immunoSEQ multiplex PCR. Of 55,000 to 75,000 clones listed, approximately 74% are singletons. This TCR was sampled from a man aged 35 to 55 in good health and CMV-seropositive. The material sequenced was PBMCs. The chain is built from TRBV21-1 and TRBJ1-2; the table names TRBD1, a call not compared with the DNA. TRBV21-1 is a known pseudogene. The CDR3 DNA reads as TGTGCCAGCACTTCAGGGAACTATGGCTACACCTTC. It yields the protein CASTSGNYGYTF.